This T cell receptor beta chain was captured in a study of T cell repertoires in cytomegalovirus infection (dated by TCRdb to between 2018 and 2021). General notes on the study: Alongside well-studied HLA-B-restricted epitopes, the peptide stimulations were aimed at recently identified HLA-C-restricted CMV epitopes, whose presentation resists viral immunomodulation. Donor HLA type was relevant to the analysis, as public TCR beta signatures indicated carriage of CMV infection together with the matching HLA type.

To note about this clonotype: Its target antigen remains unknown. Per-base qualities were not stored, and no clone one base away is much larger.

TCRdb shows the sequencer as Illumina HiSeq 1500. TCRdb reworked the public reads: Q25 trimming with fastp, MiXCR clone assembly, productive beta chains retained. Each CDR3 protein appears once, grouped with its most common genes and DNA. The sample has 700,000 to 950,000 distinct CDR3 sequences on record, roughly 33% of them singletons. The top ten clones comprise around 12% of the sample. Paper-wide results and their limitations: In both this cohort and an independent cohort of 352 donors, the cumulative frequency of public TCR beta family members distinguished carriers of CMV infection plus the relevant HLA type. The ex vivo response was dominated by HLA-C-restricted CMV-specific TCR beta clonotypes, which also provided the single most frequent clonotype in two of eight donors.

Deletion took 2 bases off V and 13 bases off J, with a span of 15 bases between the germline ends. The CDR3 measures 13 amino acids from cysteine to phenylalanine. Only the CDR3 portion is preserved as DNA: 39 bases, with reading frame beginning at the first base. The sample's treatment or condition label, in plain terms: in vitro stimulation with specific CMV peptide epitopes to enrich CMV-specific T cells. The receptor chain draws on TRBV12-3 or TRBV12-4 and TRBJ2-1; there is no confident call for the D gene. The starting material was cultured CD8+ T cells from PBMCs, obtained from culture after CMV antigen stimulation. The clonotype was recovered from a human donor in good health (CMV status not recorded). Some clones in this sample may be carry-over from other donors' samples. The CDR3 here reads CASSLRGSINQFF. The DNA sequence is given as TGTGCCAGCAGTTTAAGAGGCAGTATAAATCAGTTCTTC.